This passage covers 15 T cell receptor beta chains from one sample sequenced in a study of blood T cell repertoires in COVID-19. TCRdb keeps only in-frame clones here, not all; method: immunoSEQ multiplex PCR. The sample has roughly 250,000 clones, roughly 87% seen once. Sequenced material: PBMCs or T cells enriched from blood (not recorded which). These receptors all stem from a woman younger than 45 with acute COVID-19.

The V gene is TRBV5-1, the J gene TRBJ2-7, with 9 nucleotides matching TRBD2. J gave up 6 bases and V 0 bases, and 7 bases lay outside the gene matches. Germline CDR1 is SGHRS and CDR2 is YFSETQ. This CDR3 spans 15 amino acids. This CDR3 reads CASSLDTRGGGEQYF. CDR3 DNA: TGCGCCAGCAGCTTGGATACGCGGGGGGGCGGCGAGCAGTACTTC.

The chain has TRBV5-4 and TRBJ1-2; D perhaps matches TRBD1 (6 bases). The CDR3 covers 13 residues. The V end lost 3 bases, the J end lost 2 bases, and 8 bases lay between the germline ends. Germline V gene lookup returns CDR1 SGHNT and CDR2 YYREEE (reference sequence). The CDR3, as DNA: TGTGCCAGCAGCTCAACAGGGAACTATGGCTACACCTTC. This gives the protein CASSSTGNYGYTF.

This chain uses TRBV18 with TRBJ2-2, with a possible D match to TRBD1 (6 bases). The CDR3 is made up of 13 amino acids. V shed 6 bases and J shed 7 bases, with 12 bases lying between them. Germline values: CDR1 KGHSH, CDR2 LQKENI. The CDR3, as DNA: TGTGCCAGCTCTCTACAGGGCGGCGGGGAGCTGTTTTTT. Translation: CASSLQGGGELFF.

As DNA, the CDR3 is TGCAGTGCTGGTCATACAGGGGATAAGTACTTC. It is translated as CSAGHTGDKYF. The chain employs TRBV20-1 and TRBJ2-7; 7 bases match TRBD1. The CDR3 consists of 11 residues. The V and J ends lost 5 bases and 11 bases, in that order; junction bases with no gene match: 9. Germline CDR1 is DFQATT and CDR2 is SNEGSKA (reference sequence).

This clone was observed once. DNA of the CDR3: TGCGCCAGCTCGAATACCGGGGGAACTAATGAAAAACTGTTTTTT. This translates into CASSNTGGTNEKLFF. This chain joins TRBV5-1 and TRBJ1-4; D is possibly TRBD1 (5 bases). Germline loops: CDR1 SGHRS, CDR2 YFSETQ. V was clipped by 7 bases and J by 1 base, with 14 bases between them. The CDR3 length is 15 residues.

This chain's CDR3 is CASSGLVYEQYF. The CDR3 coding sequence is TGTGCCAGCAGTGGACTAGTCTACGAGCAGTACTTC. The V call is TRBV6-4, the J call TRBJ2-7; a possible D gene is TRBD2 (6 bases). Trimming left V 4 bases short and J 3 bases short, with 7 bases between. The germline V gene has CDR1 MRHNA and CDR2 SNTAGT. The CDR3 extends over 12 amino acids.

This clone was recorded once. This chain links TRBV19 with TRBJ1-5; TRBD1 aligns across 9 bases. This CDR3 is 15 amino acids long. V shed 6 bases and J 7 bases; nucleotides not matched to a gene: 10. CDR1 LNHDA and CDR2 SQIVND come from the germline V gene (reference sequence). CDR3 sequence: CASSRTGGAGQPQHF. CDR3 DNA: TGTGCCAGTAGCAGAACAGGGGGCGCGGGACAGCCCCAGCATTTT.

CDR3 nucleotide sequence: TGCGCCAGCAGCTTTCTAGGGCGGGACACAGATACGCAGTATTTT. This sequence encodes CASSFLGRDTDTQYF. The chain has TRBV5-1 and TRBJ2-3; D perhaps matches TRBD2 (6 bases). CDR1 is SGHRS, CDR2 YFSETQ, per germline. V was shortened by 2 bases and J by 2 bases, with 12 bases between the two germline ends. The CDR3 runs to 15 residues.

The CDR3, as DNA: TGTGCCAGCAGCCCCGGGACAGATACGCAGTATTTT. Translating it yields CASSPGTDTQYF. The V call is TRBV7-3, the J call TRBJ2-3, with no clear D. The V and J ends lost 5 bases and 3 bases respectively, with 6 bases between them. There are 12 residues in the CDR3. Germline CDR1 reads SGHTA; CDR2 reads FQGTGA. The full variable domain, its missing parts supplied by reference TRBV7-3 and TRBJ2-3, is GAGVSQTPSNKVTEKGKYVELRCDPISGHTALYWYRQSLGQGPEFLIYFQGTGAADDSGLPNDRFFAVRPEGSVSTLKIQRTERGDSAVYLCASSPGTDTQYFGPGTRLTVL.

V usage is TRBV3-1 (or the pseudogene TRBV3-2) and J usage is TRBJ1-1; D ambiguous. Deletions cut 4 bases from V and 4 bases from J, with 10 bases between. Germline lookup yields CDR1 LGHDT and CDR2 YNNKEL (reference sequence). The CDR3 has 13 residues. CDR3 protein: CASSPQMATEAFF. CDR3 DNA sequence: TGTGCCAGCAGCCCTCAAATGGCCACTGAAGCTTTCTTT.

This rearrangement joins TRBV5-1 to TRBJ1-6; TRBD1 agrees at 10 bases. From germline, CDR1 is SGHRS and CDR2 YFSETQ. The CDR3 contains 17 residues. V lost 4 bases to trimming and J lost 7 bases; unmatched junction nucleotides: 11. CDR3 sequence: CASSRTTGGAGNSPLHF. In nucleotides, the CDR3 is TGCGCCAGCAGCCGTACGACAGGGGGCGCGGGCAATTCACCCCTCCACTTT.

The chain is built from TRBV27 and TRBJ2-7, with a possible D match to TRBD1 (5 bases). V lost 3 bases and J 1 base, leaving 10 bases between the germline ends. The CDR3 totals 14 residues. The V gene's germline CDR1 is MNHEY and CDR2 SMNVEV (reference sequence). CDR3 loop: CASSFLRTSYEQYF. CDR3 nucleotides: TGTGCCAGCAGTTTTCTTAGGACATCCTACGAGCAGTACTTC.

The chain combines TRBV19 with TRBJ2-7; a possible D gene is TRBD2 (6 bases). The CDR3 length is 15 residues. Germline CDR1 reads LNHDA; CDR2 reads SQIVND (reference sequence). V was trimmed by 5 bases and J by 0 bases, leaving 14 bases between them. The CDR3 coding sequence is TGTGCCAGTAGTTCCCAGGGACTTACCTCCTACGAGCAGTACTTC. Amino acids: CASSSQGLTSYEQYF. Drawing the rest from reference TRBV19 and TRBJ2-7, the complete variable domain is DGGITQSPKYLFRKEGQNVTLSCEQNLNHDAMYWYRQDPGQGLRLIYYSQIVNDFQKGDIAEGYSVSREKKESFPLTVTSAQKNPTAFYLCASSSQGLTSYEQYFGPGTRLTVT.

The gene calls are TRBV28 and TRBJ1-1; D is possibly TRBD1 (5 bases). From germline, CDR1 is MDHEN and CDR2 SYDVKM. The germline V and J ends were trimmed by 2 bases and 0 bases, with 13 bases remaining between them. This CDR3 is built from 16 residues. The CDR3 nucleotides are TGTGCCAGCAGTTTACTCGCCGGGACTTTGAACACTGAAGCTTTCTTT. It specifies CASSLLAGTLNTEAFF.

This chain joins TRBV7-3 and TRBJ2-2; D perhaps matches TRBD2 (6 bases). There are 15 residues in the CDR3. Germline assignment: CDR1 SGHTA and CDR2 FQGTGA. V gave up 4 bases and J gave up 0 bases, with 9 bases separating them. The CDR3: CASSYGLTNTGELFF. The CDR3 DNA reads as TGTGCCAGCAGCTACGGACTAACGAACACCGGGGAGCTGTTTTTT.